The following is a T cell receptor beta chain sequence with its context. Its antigen is as yet unknown. It was with 60 Vbeta and 13 Jbeta primers that the PCR ran. TCRdb's copy holds only in-frame clones and misses some; the assay was immunoSEQ multiplex PCR. The sample records roughly 110,000 clones, 65% to 85% being singletons. The sample originates from a study of cytomegalovirus exposure and HLA in healthy donors. Study-level points and caveats: In vitro checks showed that a few CMV-associated chains really do target CMV antigens.

Germline-derived CDR1 and CDR2 are KGHSH and LQKENI. The CDR3 loop spans 13 amino acids. J was trimmed by 6 bases and V by 3 bases; bases with no gene match: 4. The sequencing input was PBMCs. The chain carries TRBV18 and TRBJ1-2; TRBD1 agrees at 7 bases. The TCR was taken from a man aged 30 to 45 in good health and CMV-seronegative. DNA for the CDR3: TGTGCCAGCTCACCCTCACAGGGGAATGGCTACACCTTC. This encodes CASSPSQGNGYTF. Variable domain in full (rest from reference TRBV18 and TRBJ1-2): NAGVMQNPRHLVRRRGQEARLRCSPMKGHSHVYWYRQLPEEGLKFMVYLQKENIIDESGMPKERFSAEFPKEGPSILRIQQVVRGDSAAYFCASSPSQGNGYTFGSGTRLTVV.